One T cell receptor beta chain is described in this entry. Its target is unknown. The data are from a study of human T cells and chemical hapten exposure. Study context: Across samples, TCR yields varied, mostly owing to small differences in pooled library volumes.

In germline, CDR1 is SGHRS, CDR2 YFSETQ. V lost 0 bases, J lost 6 bases, and 24 bases lay in between. The CDR3 runs 18 residues. Study-wide points: TCRs exceeding 1 in 1000 frequency stayed unchanged with DPC sensitization.

For the library, individual cDNA molecules each received unique molecular identifiers. Original analysis: Across samples, TCR counts had a median of around 100,000 and ranged from 23,224 to 690,600. From the RACE reads, TCRdb called clonotypes with MiXCR, one entry per CDR3 protein. None of the V and J calls come from the authors' own analysis; TCRdb made them. Among 130,000 or so distinct CDR3 sequences listed, about 8.2% were seen once. Stated time point: healthy volunteer bleed at 2 weeks. From whole blood left unfractionated, total RNA was extracted. The chain combines TRBV5-1 with TRBJ2-5; possibly TRBD1 for D (5 bases). This sequence originates from a male donor in good health. Some clones in this sample may be carry-over from other donors' samples. The source material was whole blood. The CDR3 bases are TGCGCCAGCAGCTTGGAACCCCCCACCCGACAGCTCGGAAAGACCCAGTACTTC. Residues: CASSLEPPTRQLGKTQYF.